The rows below give T cell receptor beta chains drawn from one sample of a study of blood T cell repertoires in COVID-19. Assay: immunoSEQ multiplex PCR; the TCRdb copy retains only in-frame clones and omits some. Of 300,000 or so clones listed, around 90% are singletons. Sequenced material: PBMCs or T cells enriched from blood (not recorded which). The receptors were gathered from a man in his fifties or sixties who had recovered from COVID-19. The CDR3 runs from the conserved cysteine through the conserved F or W. The D gene is left open where the match is weak. Clone size is shown for a subset of rows, as once, few, many or a class of expanded clone.

j_call: TRBJ2-3; d_call: TRBD1; clone_size: .; v_call: TRBV7-3; cdr3_nt: TGTGCCAGCAGCCCTAATGGACAGGGCACAGATACGCAGTATTTT; cdr3_aa: CASSPNGQGTDTQYF
j_call: TRBJ2-1; d_call: TRBD1; clone_size: .; v_call: TRBV18; cdr3_nt: TGTGCCAGCTCACCACAGACAGGGTCCCCCAATGAGCAGTTCTTC; cdr3_aa: CASSPQTGSPNEQFF
j_call: TRBJ2-1; d_call: .; clone_size: .; v_call: TRBV7-8; cdr3_nt: TGTGCCAGCAGGATGACAGTTTACAATGAGCAGTTCTTC; cdr3_aa: CASRMTVYNEQFF
j_call: TRBJ1-3; d_call: TRBD1; clone_size: .; v_call: TRBV27; cdr3_nt: TGTGCCAGCAGTTTAACGACAGGGGGAGGAAACACCATATATTTT; cdr3_aa: CASSLTTGGGNTIYF
j_call: TRBJ2-7; d_call: TRBD1; clone_size: .; v_call: TRBV16; cdr3_nt: TGTGCCAGCAGCCAATTGAAGGGGGCGAAGGACGAGCAGTACTTC; cdr3_aa: CASSQLKGAKDEQYF
j_call: TRBJ2-2; d_call: TRBD1; clone_size: .; v_call: TRBV2; cdr3_nt: TGTGCCACCGGACTGGACAGGGTGAACACCGGGGAGCTGTTTTTT; cdr3_aa: CATGLDRVNTGELFF
j_call: TRBJ2-5; d_call: .; clone_size: once; v_call: TRBV5-6; cdr3_nt: TGTGCCAGCAGCTCACGACTAGGAGAGACCCAGTACTTC; cdr3_aa: CASSSRLGETQYF
j_call: TRBJ2-3; d_call: .; clone_size: .; v_call: TRBV11-1; cdr3_nt: TGTGCCAGCAGCCTAGGGCGGAGCACAGATACGCAGTATTTT; cdr3_aa: CASSLGRSTDTQYF
j_call: TRBJ2-5; d_call: .; clone_size: .; v_call: TRBV7-3; cdr3_nt: TGTGCCAGCAGCTCTCGGGGCAGGGGTGAGACCCAGTACTTC; cdr3_aa: CASSSRGRGETQYF
j_call: TRBJ2-7; d_call: .; clone_size: .; v_call: TRBV19; cdr3_nt: TGTGCCAGTAGTAACTGGGAGCACTCGGGGCAGTACTTC; cdr3_aa: CASSNWEHSGQYF
j_call: TRBJ2-7; d_call: TRBD2; clone_size: .; v_call: TRBV19; cdr3_nt: TGTGCCAGTAGTATAGTGCGGGAGTCGCGGGAGCAGTACTTC; cdr3_aa: CASSIVRESREQYF
j_call: TRBJ1-2; d_call: .; clone_size: .; v_call: TRBV5-1; cdr3_nt: TGCGCCAGCAGCTTGGGACAGTCCTATGGCTACACCTTC; cdr3_aa: CASSLGQSYGYTF
j_call: TRBJ1-1; d_call: TRBD1; clone_size: .; v_call: TRBV6-1; cdr3_nt: TGTGCCAGCAGTGCACAACAGACAGGGGCGAACACTGAAGCTTTCTTT; cdr3_aa: CASSAQQTGANTEAFF
j_call: TRBJ2-6; d_call: .; clone_size: .; v_call: TRBV27; cdr3_nt: TGTGCCAGCAGACTTACTGGGGCCAACGTCCTGACTTTC; cdr3_aa: CASRLTGANVLTF
j_call: TRBJ2-1; d_call: TRBD2; clone_size: .; v_call: TRBV5-1; cdr3_nt: TGCGCCAGCATTGGGGGTAGCGGGAGCGGTTACAATGAGCAGTTCTTC; cdr3_aa: CASIGGSGSGYNEQFF
j_call: TRBJ1-3; d_call: .; clone_size: .; v_call: TRBV11-2; cdr3_nt: TGTGCCAGCAGCTCTTTCGCAGGGACTGGAAACACCATATATTTT; cdr3_aa: CASSSFAGTGNTIYF
j_call: TRBJ2-5; d_call: .; clone_size: .; v_call: TRBV7-6; cdr3_nt: TGTGCCAGCAGCTTAGGGGACACCCCACCTCAAGAGACCCAGTACTTC; cdr3_aa: CASSLGDTPPQETQYF
j_call: TRBJ1-6; d_call: .; clone_size: .; v_call: TRBV7-7; cdr3_nt: TGTGCTAGCAGCTTGGCGGATAATTCACCCCTCCACTTT; cdr3_aa: CASSLADNSPLHF
j_call: TRBJ1-2; d_call: .; clone_size: .; v_call: TRBV4-2; cdr3_nt: TGTGCCAGCAGCCAAGCGGGCAGGGAAGGAAGTGGCTACACCTTC; cdr3_aa: CASSQAGREGSGYTF
j_call: TRBJ1-6; d_call: .; clone_size: .; v_call: TRBV9; cdr3_nt: TGTGCCAGCAGCGTCGCGGGTTCGGATTCACCCCTCCACTTT; cdr3_aa: CASSVAGSDSPLHF
j_call: TRBJ2-1; d_call: TRBD2; clone_size: .; v_call: TRBV20-1; cdr3_nt: TGCAGTGCTAGTAGGACTAGCGGTGGACTCCGAAACAATGAGCAGTTCTTC; cdr3_aa: CSASRTSGGLRNNEQFF
j_call: TRBJ2-3; d_call: TRBD1; clone_size: .; v_call: TRBV7-7; cdr3_nt: TGTGCTAGCGCGACAGGGAGCACAGATACGCAGTATTTT; cdr3_aa: CASATGSTDTQYF
j_call: TRBJ1-1; d_call: .; clone_size: once; v_call: TRBV29-1; cdr3_nt: TGCAGCGTTGAGTTCCCTCGGGGTTGGACTGAAGCTTTCTTT; cdr3_aa: CSVEFPRGWTEAFF
j_call: TRBJ1-4; d_call: .; clone_size: .; v_call: TRBV3-1/TRBV3-2; cdr3_nt: TGTGCCAGCAGCCAAGCAGCAGGGGCTCGTGACAAACTGTTTTTT; cdr3_aa: CASSQAAGARDKLFF
j_call: TRBJ2-1; d_call: TRBD2; clone_size: .; v_call: TRBV24-1; cdr3_nt: TGTGCCACCAGTGACCCACTAGCGGATTCCTACAATGAGCAGTTCTTC; cdr3_aa: CATSDPLADSYNEQFF
j_call: TRBJ1-1; d_call: .; clone_size: once; v_call: TRBV7-2; cdr3_nt: TGTGCCAGCAGCTTATCTTCCGGGTATACTGAAGCTTTCTTT; cdr3_aa: CASSLSSGYTEAFF
j_call: TRBJ2-7; d_call: .; clone_size: .; v_call: TRBV6-6; cdr3_nt: TGTGCCAGCAAGCTGTCGTACGAGCAGTACTTC; cdr3_aa: CASKLSYEQYF